This note documents a single T cell receptor beta chain sequence. This clonotype was seen repeatedly, ten times or more. Its antigen is currently not known. Per-nucleotide qualities are absent, and no much larger clonotype sits a single base away. Looking up the germline V gene yields CDR1 MDHEN and CDR2 SYDVKM. From the cysteine through the phenylalanine, the CDR3 covers 13 amino acids. Only the CDR3 portion is preserved as DNA: 39 bases, with reading frame beginning at the first base. Trimming removed 7 bases from V and 7 bases from J, leaving 14 bases between the germline ends. The run used an Illumina HiSeq 2500. To make first-strand cDNA, Superscript III was used along with a set of TRAV- and TRBV-specific primers so that both the TCRalpha and TCRbeta chains were covered. TCRs were amplified with Phusion for 20 to 25 PCR cycles, with a constant-region primer paired with the adapter attached to the V primers. Isolated mRNA was amplified with the MessageAmp II aRNA Amplification Kit, using an approximately 17-hour in vitro transcription at 37°C. The Dynabeads mRNA DIRECT Purification Kit was used to isolate the mRNA for TCR sequencing. Indexed Illumina adapters were added in a second roughly 26-cycle Phusion PCR, and the resulting products were purified with AMPure XP beads. The source study handled its data this way. Using custom Perl scripts, TCR sequences encoding the same protein were pooled, out-of-frame sequences were removed, and the abundance of each clonotype was computed. Any TCR sequence backed by just one read was left out of the analysis. Shannon entropy, Gini index, clonality, richness, and the frequency of TCRs shared between repertoires were included as repertoire metrics. TCRdb's own reprocessing of the public reads used fastp at Q25 and MiXCR and kept productive beta chains. Under each unique CDR3 protein, matching rows form one entry showing the most common genes and DNA. The V and J calls shown here were made by TCRdb, not taken from the authors' results. The sample records around 69,000 distinct CDR3 sequences, approximately 31% of which are singletons. The top ten clonotypes cover roughly 10% of the sample.

These data come from a study of low-dose radiotherapy and immunotherapy resistance in tumors (dated by TCRdb to between 2021 and 2024). With respect to the entire study: In Cohort 1, each fraction delivered 0.5 Gy every 2 weeks, and the prescribed total PTV dose was 6.5 Gy. Patients in Cohort 2 were given 1 Gy per fraction every two weeks, for a total of 13 Gy across 26 weeks. Nivolumab was administered intravenously as a 240 mg flat dose every two weeks, and ipilimumab was administered intravenously at 1 mg/kg every six weeks. Cyclophosphamide 200 mg/m2 was given intravenously every two weeks, one day before each radiation and immunotherapy administration. Patients took aspirin 300 mg orally once daily for four cycles, starting on cycle 1 day 1. No randomization into treatment groups was done for the people taking part in the trial. The translational analysis covered eight patients: three from the first dose cohort and the first five from the second dose cohort.

What the time point label conveys for this sample: before trial treatment. Donors were enrolled in RACIN, a single-arm phase I dose-escalation trial in which nivolumab, ipilimumab, aspirin, low-dose cyclophosphamide and low-dose radiotherapy were combined. Eligible patients had advanced, TIL-negative solid tumors. The sequence came from a female donor with ovarian cancer. The rearranged segments are TRBV28 and TRBJ1-5, with TRBD1 perhaps the D gene, on 5 matching bases. Sequencing was performed on PBMCs, taken before treatment. The bases are TGTGCCAGCAATTTGCGGGGACTCCAGCCCCAGCATTTT. It encodes CASNLRGLQPQHF.